The 26 T cell receptor beta chains reported below all come from one sample, sequenced in a study of T cell clonality in common variable immunodeficiency. Study results and limitations: In common variable immunodeficiency, TCR beta chains reportedly carried fewer deletions and N-nucleotide insertions.

The assay was immunoSEQ multiplex PCR, and TCRdb's table has in-frame clones only and misses some. The table lists roughly 14,000 clones, with no singletons. Their target antigens are unknown. The specimen was peripheral blood mononuclear cells. These receptors were collected from a human donor with common variable immunodeficiency.

This clone was observed a handful of times. The CDR3 end lies 3 residues beyond the end of the read and is filled in from the germline J gene. The chain couples TRBV7-6 to TRBJ2-5, with D perhaps matching TRBD2 (5 bases). Germline V gives CDR1 SGHVS, CDR2 FNYEAQ. This CDR3 has 17 amino acids. The V end lost 1 base, the J end lost 7 bases, and 22 bases lay between the germline ends. The covered CDR3 bases are TGTGCCAGCAGCTTAGTAACTTCCCCGGCGGGTTCAGGGACC. This translates into CASSLVTSPAGSGT. The CDR3 in full is CASSLVTSPAGSGTQYF.

As to this clone: Read sequence stops 3 residues before the CDR3 end, and the germline J gene provides the missing end. V usage is TRBV7-6 and J usage is TRBJ1-1; D gene uncertain. The CDR3 is made up of 14 amino acids. Germline lookup yields CDR1 SGHVS and CDR2 FNYEAQ. Trimming took off 2 bases at V and 3 bases at J, with 10 bases between the two ends. CDR3 sequence: CASSLRQDYTEAFF. The covered CDR3 bases are TGTGCCAGCAGCTTAAGGCAGGACTACACTGAA.

This clone was observed a handful of times. The read falls 3 residues short of the CDR3 end, and the missing part is taken from the germline J gene. V gene TRBV18 combines with J gene TRBJ2-7; TRBD1 might be the D (5 bases). The CDR3 totals 15 residues. Germline V gene sequence: CDR1 KGHSH, CDR2 LQKENI. The V and J ends lost 2 bases and 5 bases respectively, with 16 bases between them. CDR3 region: CASSPSTQGFHEQYF. The CDR3 bases that were read are TGTGCCAGCTCACCAAGTACCCAGGGTTTCCACGAG.

Worth noting for this clone: Read sequence stops 3 residues before the CDR3 end, and the germline J gene provides the missing end. V usage is TRBV18 and J usage is TRBJ2-5, with D possibly TRBD1 on 5 matching bases. The germline V and J ends were trimmed by 0 bases and 5 bases, with 13 bases remaining between them. The CDR3 length is 15 residues. Germline-derived CDR1 and CDR2 are KGHSH and LQKENI. The sequenced CDR3 bases are TGTGCCAGCTCACCACCGGACAAGCTCGGCGAGACC. This gives the protein CASSPPDKLGET. The entire CDR3 reads CASSPPDKLGETQYF.

Concerning this clone itself: The missing CDR3 end, 3 residues past where the read stops, is filled in from the germline J gene. V gene TRBV7-2 combines with J gene TRBJ1-2, with 10 bases lining up with TRBD1. This CDR3 spans 15 amino acids. Per the germline V gene, CDR1 is SGHTA and CDR2 is FQGNSA. The CDR3 sequence is CASSLSGTGVLGYTF. CDR3 DNA, as far as it was read: TGTGCCAGCAGCTTGTCCGGGACAGGGGTACTCGGC.

This clone turned up a few times. The observed sequence ends 3 residues before the CDR3 terminus, with the missing tail filled in from the germline J gene. The chain couples TRBV6-2 or TRBV6-3 to TRBJ2-7; D is unresolved. V lost 2 bases to trimming and J lost 2 bases, with 7 bases between them. The germline V gene has CDR1 MNHEY and CDR2 SVGEGT. This CDR3 region has 13 residues. The sequenced CDR3 bases are TGTGCCAGCAGTTACGCATCGGCCTACGAG. Translation: CASSYASAYE. The whole CDR3 reads CASSYASAYEQYF.

Notes on this clone: The CDR3 end is not reached by the read, which stops 3 residues before it; the germline J gene fills it in. This rearrangement joins TRBV19 to TRBJ1-1, with D possibly TRBD1 on 6 matching bases. Germline V gene sequence: CDR1 LNHDA, CDR2 SQIVND (reference sequence). The CDR3 covers 12 residues. CDR3 sequence reads: CASSLQQGAAFF. The sequenced CDR3 bases are TGTGCCAGTAGCCTCCAACAGGGCGCG. The full variable domain, rest sourced from reference TRBV19 and TRBJ1-1, is DGGITQSPKYLFRKEGQNVTLSCEQNLNHDAMYWYRQDPGQGLRLIYYSQIVNDFQKGDIAEGYSVSREKKESFPLTVTSAQKNPTAFYLCASSLQQGAAFFGQGTRLTVV.

In the case of this clone: Read sequence stops 3 residues before the CDR3 end, and the germline J gene provides the missing end. The rearrangement links TRBV2 to TRBJ1-2; D remains ambiguous. Germline values: CDR1 SNHLY, CDR2 FYNNEI. The CDR3 is made up of 15 amino acids. The V gene lost 2 bases and the J gene lost 0 bases, with 10 bases spanning the gap. CDR3 protein: CASSENRRTNYGYTF. The DNA read from the CDR3 is TGTGCCAGCAGTGAAAACAGACGCACTAACTATGGC.

On this clone itself: The sequence runs out 3 residues before the end of the CDR3; the remainder is reconstructed from the germline J gene. The J gene is TRBJ1-5, the V gene TRBV20-1; 10 bases align to TRBD1. With 6 bases clipped from V and 1 base from J, the junction kept 18 bases outside the gene matches. The germline V gene encodes CDR1 DFQATT and CDR2 SNEGSKA (reference sequence). The CDR3 extends over 19 amino acids. The CDR3 here is CSANPGQGNLLASNQPQHF. The part of the CDR3 DNA that was read is TGCAGTGCAAACCCGGGACAGGGGAATCTTCTGGCGAGCAATCAGCCC.

This clone is labeled large (0.1 to 1%). Read data end 3 residues before the CDR3 end; the end is taken from the germline J gene. The V call is TRBV5-5, the J call TRBJ2-1, with D maybe TRBD2 (5 bases). V lost 1 base and J 6 bases, leaving 14 bases between the germline ends. The germline CDR1 and CDR2 sequences are SGHKS and YYEKEE (reference sequence). This CDR3 has 15 residues. The CDR3 sequence is CASSLIALGFNEQFF. CDR3 DNA, as far as it was read: TGTGCCAGCAGCTTGATAGCGCTGGGATTCAATGAG.

For this clone: The CDR3 end is not reached by the read, which stops 3 residues before it; the germline J gene fills it in. The genes are TRBV2 and TRBJ2-2; D is unclear. CDR1 and CDR2 (germline): SNHLY, FYNNEI. Trimming pared 3 bases from V and 1 base from J, leaving 12 bases between. This CDR3 has 16 residues. The covered CDR3 bases are TGTGCCAGCAGTGATTTGGCGCTAGAGAACACCGGGGAG. The encoded protein is CASSDLALENTGE. The whole CDR3 protein is CASSDLALENTGELFF.

To note about this clone: The CDR3 end falls 3 residues outside the read, so it is completed with the germline J gene. The chain employs TRBV19 and TRBJ2-3; no definite D call. Germline CDR1 reads LNHDA; CDR2 reads SQIVND (reference sequence). The CDR3 sequence is 15 residues long. Trimming removed 6 bases at V and 0 bases at J, with 13 bases between. Here the CDR3 reads CASRPRTLSTDTQYF. Partial CDR3 DNA: TGTGCCAGTAGACCGCGCACCCTCAGCACAGATACG.

This clone was counted only a few times. The read stops 3 residues short of the end of the CDR3; the missing end is completed from the germline J gene. The rearrangement links TRBV18 to TRBJ1-5; D is unresolved. Germline values: CDR1 KGHSH, CDR2 LQKENI. The CDR3 loop spans 14 amino acids. V lost 4 bases and J 4 bases, leaving 11 bases between the germline ends. The sequenced CDR3 bases are TGTGCCAGCTCACTTGGACTCAGAAATCAGCCC. As protein: CASSLGLRNQP. The whole CDR3 sequence is CASSLGLRNQPQHF.

This clone was detected a few times. The read terminates 3 residues before the CDR3 end, so the remaining end is supplied by the germline J gene. The chain uses TRBV18 and TRBJ2-5; a possible D gene is TRBD1 (5 bases). CDR3 length: 13 amino acids. Germline CDR1 is KGHSH and CDR2 is LQKENI. The germline V and J ends were trimmed by 5 bases and 2 bases, with 9 bases remaining between them. The covered CDR3 bases are TGTGCCAGCTCATTGACAGAACAAGAGACC. Encoded protein: CASSLTEQET. The CDR3 reads in full as CASSLTEQETQYF.

A note on this clone: The CDR3 goes on 3 residues after the read ends, and that part is filled in from the germline J gene. The chain is built from TRBV7-2 and TRBJ1-1; D is ambiguous. Deletions cut 3 bases from V and 2 bases from J, with 4 bases between. Germline CDR1 is SGHTA and CDR2 is FQGNSA. This CDR3 has 12 amino acids. CDR3 DNA, as far as it was read: TGTGCCAGCAGCTTTTCAAACACTGAA. It is translated as CASSFSNTE. The CDR3 reads in full as CASSFSNTEAFF.

On this clone itself: The read terminates 3 residues ahead of where the CDR3 ends, so the germline J gene completes it. This rearrangement joins TRBV18 to TRBJ1-2, with 10 positions matching TRBD1. Germline V gene data show CDR1 as KGHSH and CDR2 as LQKENI. The CDR3 consists of 15 residues. J lost 6 bases, V lost 6 bases, and 10 bases had no gene match. The part of the CDR3 DNA that was read is TGTGCCAGCTCGCTACGATCCGGGACAGGGGATGGC. Its protein product is CASSLRSGTGDG. The entire CDR3 protein reads CASSLRSGTGDGYTF.

In this sample, this clone is medium-sized. The DNA read from the CDR3 is TGTGCCAGCAGCTTTCGGGGGGGGACAGATACG. Its protein is CASSFRGGTDT. The complete CDR3 sequence is CASSFRGGTDTQYF. V is TRBV5-4 and J is TRBJ2-3, with 8 bases identical to TRBD2. The sequence runs out 3 residues before the end of the CDR3; the remainder is reconstructed from the germline J gene. The V segment lost 2 bases and the J segment 3 bases; nucleotides outside the gene matches: 2. The germline gives CDR1 SGHNT, CDR2 YYREEE (reference sequence). The CDR3 has 14 amino acids.

This clone came up a few times. The read terminates 3 residues before the CDR3 end, so the remaining end is supplied by the germline J gene. The chain joins TRBV6-2 or TRBV6-3 to TRBJ2-1; 8 bases align to TRBD2. Trimming removed 5 bases from V and 8 bases from J; junction bases left unmatched: 14. Germline CDR1 and CDR2: MNHEY and SVGEGT. CDR3 size: 16 residues. Incomplete CDR3 DNA: TGTGCCAGCAGTCACCGTCTCTACGCGGGGGGTTATGAG. It is translated as CASSHRLYAGGYE. The complete CDR3 protein is CASSHRLYAGGYEQFF.

This clone was detected a few times. The sequenced part of the CDR3 DNA is TGTGCCAGTAGTATTAACGGGGGGAATTCACCC. Residues: CASSINGGNSP. The complete CDR3 protein is CASSINGGNSPLHF. The genes are TRBV19 and TRBJ1-6; D is perhaps TRBD1 (5 bases). Read coverage stops 3 residues before the CDR3 terminus; the germline J gene supplies the remainder. Trimming took 3 bases from V and 7 from J, leaving 10 bases between them. The germline V gene encodes CDR1 LNHDA and CDR2 SQIVND (reference sequence). The CDR3 contains 14 residues.

For this clone: The read comes to an end 3 residues before the CDR3 does, leaving the germline J gene to fill in the end. This rearrangement joins TRBV30 to TRBJ2-1; the D gene is possibly TRBD2 (7 bases). From germline, CDR1 is GTSNPN and CDR2 SVGIG (reference sequence). This CDR3 is 17 amino acids long. The germline V and J ends were trimmed by 3 bases and 0 bases, with 18 bases remaining between them. The CDR3 loop is CAWRDDWAGASYNEQFF. CDR3 DNA (partial): TGTGCCTGGAGAGATGATTGGGCGGGGGCCTCCTACAATGAG. Full variable domain (rest looked up from reference TRBV30 and TRBJ2-1): SQTIHQWPATLVQPVGSPLSLECTVEGTSNPNLYWYRQAAGRGLQLLFYSVGIGQISSEVPQNLSASRPQDRQFILSSKKLLLSDSGFYLCAWRDDWAGASYNEQFFGPGTRLTVL.

Remarks on this clone: The read comes to an end 3 residues before the CDR3 does, leaving the germline J gene to fill in the end. V and J are TRBV6-2 or TRBV6-3 and TRBJ1-3; perhaps TRBD1 as D (5 bases). CDR3 size: 14 residues. V was cut by 6 bases and J by 0 bases, with 9 bases left in between. Germline-derived CDR1 and CDR2 are MNHEY and SVGEGT. CDR3 DNA (partial): TGTGCCAGCAGCAAGACAGCCTCTGGAAACACC. Encoded protein: CASSKTASGNT. The CDR3 reads in full as CASSKTASGNTIYF.

As for this clone: The read halts 3 residues ahead of the CDR3 end, with the missing end drawn from the germline J gene. The chain joins TRBV19 to TRBJ2-5; tentative D call: TRBD1 (6 bases). Deletions cut 5 bases from V and 1 base from J, with 11 bases between. The V gene's germline CDR1 is LNHDA and CDR2 SQIVND (reference sequence). This CDR3 comprises 14 residues. Partial CDR3 DNA: TGTGCCAGTAGTCTCCGGGACACCCAAGAGACC. Protein sequence: CASSLRDTQET. The CDR3 reads in full as CASSLRDTQETQYF.

This clone counts as medium-sized (0.01 to 0.1%). Read sequence stops 3 residues before the CDR3 end, and the germline J gene provides the missing end. V usage is TRBV4-2 and J usage is TRBJ2-3, with TRBD2 identical over 14 bases. Germline-derived CDR1 and CDR2 are LGHNA and YNFKEQ. V lost 4 bases and J lost 0; bases outside the gene matches: 12. The CDR3 runs to 20 residues. The CDR3 bases that were read are TGTGCCAGCAGCCCCCAAACGGGACTAGCGGGGGTATCTAGCACAGATACG. Encoded protein: CASSPQTGLAGVSSTDT. The CDR3 in its entirety is CASSPQTGLAGVSSTDTQYF.

As regards this clone: The read ends 3 residues shy of where the CDR3 ends; the end is completed using the germline J gene. The V and J genes are TRBV7-2 and TRBJ2-7; TRBD2 aligns across 15 bases. Germline trimming cut 5 bases from V and 3 bases from J; bases unmatched to any gene: 2. The CDR3 is 15 amino acids. Germline V gene lookup returns CDR1 SGHTA and CDR2 FQGNSA. The covered CDR3 bases are TGTGCCAGCAGCCGGACTAGCGGGGGGGTCTACGAG. This codes for CASSRTSGGVYE. The CDR3 reads in full as CASSRTSGGVYEQYF.

Details on this clone: The read gets to within 3 residues of the CDR3 end, and the germline J gene fills in the rest. This chain connects TRBV7-2 to TRBJ1-6; perhaps TRBD1 as D (6 bases). CDR1 and CDR2 from the germline V gene are SGHTA and FQGNSA. V dropped 5 bases and J dropped 10 bases, with 15 bases sitting between them. This CDR3 region has 14 residues. Incomplete CDR3 DNA: TGTGCCAGCAGCCTCAGGGGAAGGGGATCACCC. The encoded protein is CASSLRGRGSP. The CDR3 in full is CASSLRGRGSPLHF.

Comments on this clone: The CDR3 end lies 3 residues beyond the end of the read and is filled in from the germline J gene. The rearrangement joins TRBV30 to TRBJ2-7, with D unresolved. Trimming took off 4 bases at V and 1 base at J, with 14 bases between the two ends. Germline loops: CDR1 GTSNPN, CDR2 SVGIG (reference sequence). The CDR3 covers 14 residues. CDR3 DNA (partial): TGTGCCTGGAAAGCAAGGCCTAGTTCCTACGAG. This gives the protein CAWKARPSSYE. The CDR3 reads in full as CAWKARPSSYEQYF.